This TCR beta chain was sequenced for a study of blood T cell repertoires in COVID-19. With 7 bases clipped from V and 6 bases from J, the junction kept 2 bases outside the gene matches. This CDR3 spans 14 amino acids. The germline CDR1 and CDR2 sequences are MNHEY and SVGAGI. Per the original data handling: Amplification of reference gene primers provided the estimated nucleated cell counts. This table comes from immunoSEQ multiplex PCR, and its TCRdb copy is limited to in-frame clones, with some not included. That table gives V, J and clone size, and the DNA gave D and trimming. The sample lists about 130,000 clones; around 87% were seen once.

This sequence was found in a woman in her fifties or sixties who had recovered from COVID-19. The sample taken for sequencing was peripheral blood. The chain carries TRBV6-5 and TRBJ1-6, with TRBD1 matching over 11 bases. This CDR3 reads CASTGTGGNSPLHF. Here the CDR3 DNA reads TGTGCCAGCACAGGGACAGGGGGTAATTCACCCCTCCACTTT.